These T cell receptor beta chains were read from a single sample in a study of CXCR3-negative and CXCR3-positive naive CD8 T cells. TCRdb reanalyzed the 5' RACE reads and collapses them to one entry per CDR3 protein, without DNA. This table lists about 58,000 distinct CDR3 sequences. Sequencing was carried out using naive CXCR3- CD8+ T cells from blood. The receptors come from a human donor in good health. Some clones in this sample may be carry-over from other donors' samples. Each CDR3 is given with its conserved first and last residue.

v_gene	j_gene	CDR3aa
TRBV29-1	TRBJ2-5	CSVDGGGLAGSQETQYF
TRBV6-5	TRBJ2-2	CASSYGGGPRTGELFF
TRBV7-6	TRBJ2-1	CASSADGYNEQFF
TRBV12-3/TRBV12-4	TRBJ1-6	CASSSDRLISPLHF
TRBV19	TRBJ2-7	CASTPGGSEQYF
TRBV4-3	TRBJ2-2	CASSQSPPTGTGELFF
TRBV20-1	TRBJ2-1	CSASTVGQGHLGQFF
TRBV9	TRBJ2-1	CASSVVGDEQFF
TRBV6-2/TRBV6-3	TRBJ2-1	CASSYWTSNEQFF
TRBV14	TRBJ2-1	CASSPVGYEQFF
TRBV4-3	TRBJ2-2	CASSQEPASGELFF
TRBV4-1	TRBJ2-1	CASSHSGANEQFF
TRBV12-3/TRBV12-4	TRBJ2-7	CASSLPGAGEQYF
TRBV28	TRBJ1-5	CASTLLWGNQPQHF
TRBV7-7	TRBJ2-5	CASSPPGTFQETQYF
TRBV28	TRBJ2-4	CASSLRGPNKNIQYF
TRBV27	TRBJ1-5	CASSLSTVQPQHF
TRBV7-9	TRBJ1-1	CASSRRRGEGTEAFF